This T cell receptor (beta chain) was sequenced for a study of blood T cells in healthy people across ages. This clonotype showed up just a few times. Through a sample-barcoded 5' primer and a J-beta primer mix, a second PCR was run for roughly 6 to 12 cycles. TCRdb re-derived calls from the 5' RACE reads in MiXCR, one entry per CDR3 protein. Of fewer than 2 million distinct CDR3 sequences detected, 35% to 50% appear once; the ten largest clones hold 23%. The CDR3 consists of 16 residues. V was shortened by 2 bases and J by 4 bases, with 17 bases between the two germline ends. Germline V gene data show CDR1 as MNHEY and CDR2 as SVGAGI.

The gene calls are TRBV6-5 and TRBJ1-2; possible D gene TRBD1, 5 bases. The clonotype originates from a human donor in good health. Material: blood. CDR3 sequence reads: CASSYHAGTLPYGYTF. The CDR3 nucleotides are TGTGCCAGCAGTTACCATGCCGGGACTCTACCCTATGGCTACACCTTC.